This TCR beta chain derives from a study of cytomegalovirus exposure and HLA in healthy donors. Of note for this clone: What it binds is not known.

This CDR3 spans 14 amino acids. Trimming left V 6 bases short and J 0 bases short, with 12 bases between. Germline V gene lookup returns CDR1 SGHNT and CDR2 YENEEA. Whole-study findings and limits: In vitro testing confirmed a few CMV-associated chains as specific for CMV antigens.

The table came from immunoSEQ multiplex PCR; TCRdb's copy has only in-frame clones and leaves some out. Of 120,000 or so clones in the sample, roughly 89% are singletons; the top ten hold 1.5% to 2%. This chain connects TRBV11-3 to TRBJ2-7; unclear D gene. The sample comprised PBMCs. The clonotype was recovered from a woman under 30 in good health and CMV-seronegative. CDR3 protein: CASSFTASSYEQYF. CDR3 in DNA: TGTGCCAGCAGTTTTACAGCAAGCTCCTACGAGCAGTACTTC.